The entry below describes one TCR beta chain. It was with random hexamers that about 0.45 to 1 ug RNA was reverse transcribed. The amplification used immunoSEQ multiplex PCR on TCR beta CDR3; it spanned 54 Vbeta and 13 Jbeta. Using its own MiXCR run on the immunoSEQ multiplex PCR reads, TCRdb lists one record per CDR3 protein. The table has some 150,000 distinct CDR3 sequences, around 96% seen once. Sequencing of TCR beta, carried out with a high-throughput approach, was applied to CD8+ and CD4+ T cells from the blood. TEMRA cells were FACS-enriched, with CD8+ and CD4+ T cells isolated negatively. This sample was included in a study of CD8 T cells in Susac syndrome. This TCR was recovered from a human donor with multiple sclerosis. Input material: CD8+ T cells from PBMCs.

CDR3 nucleotide sequence: TGTGCCAGCAGTTTTTCTAGCAGCTACAATGAGCAGTTCTTC. Its protein is CASSFSSSYNEQFF. The genes are TRBV28 and TRBJ2-1; tentative D call: TRBD2 (5 bases). The V and J ends lost 3 bases and 3 bases respectively, with 9 bases between them. The CDR3 spans 14 residues. From germline, CDR1 is MDHEN and CDR2 SYDVKM.